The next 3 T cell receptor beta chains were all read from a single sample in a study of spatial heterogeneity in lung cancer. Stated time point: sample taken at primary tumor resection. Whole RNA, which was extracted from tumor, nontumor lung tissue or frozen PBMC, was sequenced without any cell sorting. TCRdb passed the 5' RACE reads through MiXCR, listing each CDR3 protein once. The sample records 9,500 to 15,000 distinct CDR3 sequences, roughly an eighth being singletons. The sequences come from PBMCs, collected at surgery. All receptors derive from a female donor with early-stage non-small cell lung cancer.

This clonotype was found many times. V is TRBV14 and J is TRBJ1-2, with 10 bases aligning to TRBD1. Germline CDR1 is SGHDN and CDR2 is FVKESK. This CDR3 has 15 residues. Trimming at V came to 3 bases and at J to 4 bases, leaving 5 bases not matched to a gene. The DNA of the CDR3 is TGTGCCAGCAGCCATGAGGGACAGGGGATCTATGGCTACACCTTC. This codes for CASSHEGQGIYGYTF.

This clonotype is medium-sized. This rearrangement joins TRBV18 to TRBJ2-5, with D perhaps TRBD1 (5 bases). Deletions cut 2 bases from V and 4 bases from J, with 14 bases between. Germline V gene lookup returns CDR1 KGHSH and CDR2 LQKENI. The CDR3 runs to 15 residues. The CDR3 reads CASSPKSQGPETQYF. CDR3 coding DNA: TGTGCCAGCTCACCAAAGTCGCAGGGCCCAGAGACCCAGTACTTC. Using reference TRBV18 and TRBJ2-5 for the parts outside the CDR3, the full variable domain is NAGVMQNPRHLVRRRGQEARLRCSPMKGHSHVYWYRQLPEEGLKFMVYLQKENIIDESGMPKERFSAEFPKEGPSILRIQQVVRGDSAAYFCASSPKSQGPETQYFGPGTRLLVL.

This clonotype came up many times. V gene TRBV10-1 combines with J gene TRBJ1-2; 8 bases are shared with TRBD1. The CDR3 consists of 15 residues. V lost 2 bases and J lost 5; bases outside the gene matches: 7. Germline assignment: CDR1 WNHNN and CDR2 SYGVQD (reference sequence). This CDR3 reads CASSEPRQGAYGYTF. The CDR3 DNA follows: TGCGCCAGCAGTGAGCCCCGTCAGGGGGCTTATGGCTACACCTTC.